A single sample is the source of the 24 T cell receptor beta chains below, sequenced in a study of CD4 and CD8 cells across lung adenocarcinoma regions. TCRdb reprocessed the PCR reads via MiXCR and lists one record per CDR3 protein. The sample consists of about 19,000 distinct CDR3 sequences, 45% to 50% of them appearing once. Sequenced sample: CD8+ T cells from the margin of a lung tumor. Receptors were obtained from a male donor with lung adenocarcinoma. The CD4 and CD8 labels of this study may be unreliable.

As concerns this clonotype: This sequence may be a read error, since a much larger clone differs from it by one base. This chain uses TRBV6-1 with TRBJ2-1, with D perhaps matching TRBD2 (5 bases). Germline assignment: CDR1 MNHNS and CDR2 SASEGT. The CDR3 runs 15 residues. V lost 3 bases and J 10 bases, leaving 19 bases between the germline ends. The CDR3 reads CASSDTRASSYEQFF. Written as DNA, the CDR3 is TGTGCCAGCAGTGACACTAGGGCGAGCTCCTACGAGCAGTTCTTC.

The V and J genes are TRBV10-3 and TRBJ2-3; D possibly matches TRBD1 or TRBD2 (6 bases each). The CDR3 consists of 15 residues. Germline CDR1 is ENHRY and CDR2 is SYGVKD. Trimming pared 11 bases from V and 12 bases from J, leaving 30 bases between. The CDR3, as DNA: TGTGCCGGGGGGCCCGGGGGCGGTGGCCGAGAGACCCAGTATTTT. Protein product: CAGGPGGGGRETQYF.

CDR3 region: CASSDYRVHEQYF. In nucleotides, the CDR3 is TGTGCCAGCAGTGACTACAGGGTCCACGAGCAGTACTTC. This chain links TRBV6-1 with TRBJ2-7; D is perhaps TRBD1 (6 bases). The CDR3 is made up of 13 amino acids. Germline-derived CDR1 and CDR2 are MNHNS and SASEGT. V was pared by 3 bases and J by 5 bases, with 11 bases between.

This clonotype came up a few times. The gene calls are TRBV6-4 and TRBJ1-1, with 12 bases aligning to TRBD1. The CDR3 covers 14 residues. Germline CDR1 MRHNA, CDR2 SNTAGT. After removal of 2 bases from V and 10 bases from J, the junction contained 5 bases not matched to a gene. CDR3 residues: CASSDGGQGARAFF. In DNA, the CDR3 is TGTGCCAGCAGTGACGGGGGACAGGGGGCGCGAGCTTTCTTT.

Concerning this clonotype: An end of the junction differs from the germline gene, which may be a read error. This chain connects TRBV11-3 to TRBJ2-3, with unresolved D. The CDR3 runs to 12 residues. In germline, CDR1 is SGHNT, CDR2 YENEEA. CDR3 nucleotide sequence: TGTGCCGGCAGCTTAGGGCCAGATACCCAGTATTTT. Translated, it gives CAGSLGPDTQYF.

A word on this clonotype: This sequence may be a read error, since a much larger clone differs from it by one base. The chain employs TRBV6-1 and TRBJ2-1; D might be TRBD1 or TRBD2, each matching 5 bases. The closer fit of TRBJ2-7 to the DNA end suggests the J call may be wrong. The CDR3 runs 16 residues. CDR1 and CDR2 from the germline V gene are MNHNS and SASEGT. CDR3 coding DNA: TGTGCCAGCAGTCTAAGGGGAGACCCGGATAGGAATGAGCAGTACTTC. Translated: CASSLRGDPDRNEQYF.

This clonotype was seen only a few times. A much larger clone lies a single base off, so this may be a read error. V gene TRBV10-3 combines with J gene TRBJ2-1; the match to TRBD2 covers 7 bases. The DNA matches TRBJ2-7 better at its end, which makes the J call doubtful. This CDR3 is built from 16 residues. Germline loops: CDR1 ENHRY, CDR2 SYGVKD. The CDR3 loop reads CAITPTSEIVYNEQYF. For the CDR3, the DNA is TGTGCCATCACCCCTACTAGCGAGATCGTCTACAATGAGCAGTACTTC.

This clonotype has just a few counts. The chain is built from TRBV6-5 and TRBJ2-1; 8 bases line up with TRBD1. The CDR3 runs 16 residues. J lost 2 bases, V lost 5 bases, and 8 bases had no gene match. Germline V CDR1 and CDR2: MNHEY, SVGAGI. The CDR3 nucleotides read TGTGCCAGCAGTAACATTGGACAGGGAGCCTACAATGAGCAGTTCTTC. Translated, it gives CASSNIGQGAYNEQFF.

The V call is TRBV27, the J call TRBJ1-2, with a tentative D call TRBD1 (5 bases). Per the germline V gene, CDR1 is MNHEY and CDR2 is SMNVEV (reference sequence). V lost 3 bases, J lost 5 bases, and 7 bases lay in between. This CDR3 comprises 12 residues. The chain's CDR3 is CASSFPGYGYTF. Here the CDR3 DNA reads TGTGCCAGCAGTTTCCCAGGGTATGGCTACACCTTC.

The gene calls are TRBV10-3 and TRBJ2-1, with 9 bases that match TRBD2. With V trimmed by 8 bases and J by 10 bases, 12 bases remained unmatched. CDR1 and CDR2 (germline): ENHRY, SYGVKD. This CDR3 spans 14 amino acids. CDR3 residues: CAIRSGSGRREQFF. The CDR3, as DNA: TGTGCCATCCGTTCGGGTAGCGGGAGAAGGGAGCAGTTCTTC.

This rearrangement joins TRBV6-5 to TRBJ2-4; 7 bases agree with TRBD1. J was trimmed by 3 bases and V by 4 bases; bases with no gene match: 3. Germline V gene sequence: CDR1 MNHEY, CDR2 SVGAGI. CDR3 length: 14 amino acids. This CDR3 reads CASSSGTDKNIQYF. The CDR3 nucleotides read TGTGCCAGCAGTTCCGGGACAGACAAAAACATTCAGTACTTC.

This clonotype was counted ten times or more. This rearrangement joins TRBV11-2 to TRBJ2-1; TRBD2 aligns across 10 bases. The end of the DNA aligns better with TRBJ2-5, so the J call may be wrong. Looked up from germline, CDR1 is SGHAT and CDR2 is FQNNGV. This CDR3 comprises 16 residues. CDR3 protein: CASSLEPSGGGGTQYF. Written as DNA, the CDR3 is TGTGCCAGCAGCTTAGAGCCTAGCGGGGGAGGCGGGACCCAGTACTTC.

This clonotype appeared a few times. This chain joins TRBV12-5 and TRBJ2-5, with TRBD1 matching 9 bases. CDR3 length: 19 amino acids. Germline V gene data show CDR1 as LGHNT and CDR2 as FRNRAP. V dropped 0 bases and J dropped 5; count of bases not matched to a gene: 16. The CDR3 DNA follows: TGTGCTAGTGGTTTGGTACAGGGGGCCTCAGCGGGACGATTCGAGACCCAGTACTTC. Translation gives CASGLVQGASAGRFETQYF. The variable domain in full, completed from reference TRBV12-5 and TRBJ2-5, reads DARVTQTPRHKVTEMGQEVTMRCQPILGHNTVFWYRQTMMQGLELLAYFRNRAPLDDSGMPKDRFSAEMPDATLATLKIQPSEPRDSAVYFCASGLVQGASAGRFETQYFGPGTRLLVL.

This clonotype is termed medium-sized (0.01 to 0.1%). This chain uses TRBV6-1 with TRBJ2-5; D unclear. Trimming stripped 2 bases from V and 4 bases from J, with 11 bases between. Germline CDR1 is MNHNS and CDR2 is SASEGT. This CDR3 has 14 amino acids. The chain's CDR3 is CASSERAATETQYF. As DNA, the CDR3 is TGTGCCAGCAGTGAACGGGCGGCAACAGAGACCCAGTACTTC.

This clonotype was counted once. The chain uses TRBV6-1 and TRBJ2-1, with 9 bases aligning to TRBD1. Matching the DNA end better, TRBJ2-7 makes the J call doubtful. CDR1 is MNHNS, CDR2 SASEGT, per germline. The CDR3 loop spans 14 amino acids. The CDR3 protein is CASTRQGGPYEQYF. DNA of the CDR3: TGTGCCAGCACTAGACAGGGGGGACCCTACGAGCAGTACTTC.

At least ten counts were recorded for this clonotype. CDR3: CASSRTGGNTEAFF. DNA of the CDR3: TGTGCCAGCAGCCGGACAGGGGGGAACACTGAAGCTTTCTTT. The J gene is TRBJ1-1, the V gene TRBV6-6, with 10 bases lining up with TRBD1. With V trimmed by 6 bases and J by 1 base, 2 bases remained unmatched. Germline values: CDR1 MNHNY, CDR2 SVGAGI (reference sequence). The CDR3 spans 14 residues.

This chain connects TRBV7-2 to TRBJ2-5; 7 bases match TRBD1. Germline assignment: CDR1 SGHTA and CDR2 FQGNSA. The CDR3 has 14 residues. The ends lost 5 bases at V and 2 bases at J; junction bases unmatched: 5. Here the CDR3 reads CASSNYRGQETQYF. The CDR3 region has the DNA TGTGCCAGCAGCAACTACAGGGGACAAGAGACCCAGTACTTC.

V usage is TRBV3-1 and J usage is TRBJ2-1, with 8 bases that match TRBD2. Judging by the DNA end, TRBJ2-3 fits better; the J call may be wrong. There are 16 residues in the CDR3. Germline V gene data show CDR1 as LGHDT and CDR2 as YNNKEL (reference sequence). CDR3 protein: CASSLRGREGTDTQYF. The CDR3 DNA reads as TGTGCCAGCAGCCTCCGTGGGCGGGAGGGCACAGATACGCAGTATTTT.

There are many counts of this clonotype. V gene TRBV12-5 combines with J gene TRBJ2-3; D not resolved. The germline V gene encodes CDR1 LGHNT and CDR2 FRNRAP. CDR3 length: 12 amino acids. Trimming left V 8 bases short and J 6 bases short, with 12 bases between. The chain's CDR3 is CASNGRFDTQYF. As DNA, the CDR3 is TGTGCTAGTAATGGCAGGTTCGATACGCAGTATTTT.

The chain combines TRBV6-1 with TRBJ2-1; 7 nucleotides match TRBD1. Germline trimming cut 7 bases from V and 2 bases from J; bases unmatched to any gene: 14. Germline loops: CDR1 MNHNS, CDR2 SASEGT. The CDR3 has 17 residues. For the CDR3, the DNA is TGTGCCAGCATCGGGCAGGGGGTGGGTGTACCCTACAATGAGCAGTTCTTC. It is translated as CASIGQGVGVPYNEQFF.

The rearrangement uses TRBV6-1 and TRBJ2-3; the D call may be TRBD1 or TRBD2 (5 bases each). The DNA end is more similar to TRBJ2-4, so the J call may be wrong. The germline V gene has CDR1 MNHNS and CDR2 SASEGT. This CDR3 comprises 16 residues. CDR3 sequence: CASSEAGLWAGDIQYF. CDR3 DNA sequence: TGTGCCAGCAGTGAAGCGGGGCTGTGGGCCGGGGATATTCAGTACTTC.

This clonotype came up many times. The rearrangement joins TRBV27 to TRBJ2-5, with TRBD1 identical over 10 bases. The last part of the DNA fits TRBJ2-7 better; the J call may be wrong. Looked up from germline, CDR1 is MNHEY and CDR2 is SMNVEV (reference sequence). This CDR3 is built from 16 residues. The CDR3: CASSGTRRTGGGEQYF. The CDR3 DNA reads TGTGCCAGCAGTGGGACGAGGAGGACAGGGGGTGGCGAGCAGTACTTC.

As concerns this clonotype: One end of the junction does not line up with germline, which may come from a read error. V gene TRBV6-1 combines with J gene TRBJ2-3; D is tentatively TRBD1 or TRBD2 (5 bases each). The CDR3 consists of 14 residues. CDR1 and CDR2 (germline): MNHNS, SASEGT. In DNA, the CDR3 is TGTGCGGGCAGTGGGGCACGGGGCACAGAGACGCAGTATTTC. Its protein is CAGSGARGTETQYF.

The rearrangement uses TRBV10-1 and TRBJ2-3; D is possibly TRBD2 (6 bases). The V end was cut by 2 bases, the J end by 3 bases, with 6 bases between. CDR3 size: 13 residues. Germline CDR1 reads WNHNN; CDR2 reads SYGVQD (reference sequence). CDR3 sequence: CASSEAGTDTQYF. The CDR3 DNA sequence: TGCGCCAGCAGTGAGGCGGGAACAGATACGCAGTATTTT.